This T cell receptor (beta chain) was identified during a study of T cells in Graves' hyperthyroidism and ophthalmopathy (dated by TCRdb to the late 2010s). The study in broad terms: Peripheral blood samples were taken at initial diagnosis, before any treatment was given. To identify distinguishing TCR V-J signatures, a discovery cohort of some 99 patients was used, comprising some 43 with Graves' ophthalmopathy and some 60 with stable Graves' hyperthyroidism. Prospective prediction of ophthalmopathy was tested in an independent validation cohort consisting of 18 hyperthyroidism patients and some 16 patients who later progressed to ophthalmopathy. The 80 to 100 discovery patients were randomly divided into training and test sets at a 7:3 ratio. The study also compared thyroid tissue and blood T-cell repertoires from roughly 6 Graves' hyperthyroidism patients. After blood sampling, hyperthyroidism patients were treated with methimazole at a starting dose of 30 mg daily, and ophthalmopathy patients were treated with high-dose intravenous methylprednisolone. TCR Vbeta CDR3 sequencing of 130 to 150 peripheral blood samples (over 40 ophthalmopathy, 70 to 85 hyperthyroidism and roughly 17 progressor patients) is reported in the paper. Overall study results and their limits: Blood samples also contained most of the expanded thyroid clonotypes (frequency above 0.001), which suggests that blood repertoires may reflect thyroid immune responses. During validation, the model predicted progression to ophthalmopathy a median of approximately 7 months ahead of onset, with almost 71% sensitivity and 72% to 80% specificity. Sample size was not statistically predetermined, and investigators were not blinded to group allocation. In cross-validation, a model built on a 13 V-J signature told ophthalmopathy apart from stable hyperthyroidism with just under 90% sensitivity and 81% to 82% specificity, and in testing the same model reached 80%/75%.

Stable Graves' hyperthyroidism was defined as the absence of progression to ophthalmopathy over 18 months of follow-up. Hyperthyroidism patients were aged 18 to 65 years and newly diagnosed, with disease duration of less than 2 months. Exclusion was applied to patients with uncontrolled infections, other autoimmune diseases, pregnancy or lactation. Diagnoses were established on the basis of clinical symptoms, serum thyroxine and TRAb, thyroid ultrasound, and orbital computed tomography. PBMCs were separated from roughly 9.6 ml of fresh peripheral blood using Ficoll-Paque density gradient centrifugation. Trizol reagent was used to extract total RNA, and RNA quality was then checked on an Agilent 2100 Bioanalyzer. V gives up 3 bases and J gives up 2 bases, and the segment between their germline ends measures 8 bases. Taken from cysteine to valine, the CDR3 has 13 residues. The sequence is cut down to CDR3 DNA, 39 bases in frame from base 1. CDR1 is given as SNHLY and CDR2 as FYNNEI, both from the germline V gene.

TCR beta CDR3 regions were amplified from RNA transcripts. The first round of RT-PCR for the TCR CDR3 was performed with the HTBI primer set and the Qiagen OneStep RT-PCR kit. Libraries were constructed in a second round of multiplex PCR, after which size selection and purification were carried out. Paired-end sequencing of the libraries was performed with 100 bp reads on an Illumina HiSeq2000. As for the authors' bioinformatics: SOAPnuke was used to process the raw data, removing reads that contained adapters or uncalled bases, had a mean Phred below 15, or lacked an exact match to the constant primer or identifier. High-quality paired reads were merged using COPE v1.2.5, and each unique nucleotide sequence was defined as a clonotype. MiTCR v1.1 was used to align the clonotypes against IMGT TRBV, TRBD and TRBJ reference segments. The analysis included only V-J combinations with a frequency above 0.0001, which together covered approximately 99% of the repertoires. The TCS score was defined as F50 (clonal expansion) divided by E x V (chaos), with BLOSUM62-based TCRdist calculated between CDR3 peptides within each V-J. Welch's t-statistics and random forest reduced roughly 540 V-J features to 13, which were used in a naive Bayes classifier (R e1071). The raw public data were reprocessed by TCRdb itself: fastp quality trimming at Q25, MiXCR clonotype calling, in-frame beta chains only. When rows share a CDR3 protein, they turn into one entry using the most common DNA and genes. The V and J calls and clone size are TCRdb's, not the authors'. The sample table shows around 500,000 distinct CDR3 sequences, and 14% are seen once. The ten largest clones take up roughly 17% of the sample.

This clonotype has a count of ten or more. The antigen it recognizes is unknown. No base qualities exist here, and no much larger clone lies one base off it. The sequence derives from a woman younger than 30 with Graves' hyperthyroidism. Sequenced material: blood. The sequence is built from TRBV2 and TRBJ2-7; the D gene is possibly TRBD1, with 5 bases matching. CDR3 sequence: CASSEGQTYEQYV. The DNA sequence follows: TGTGCCAGCAGTGAGGGGCAGACCTACGAGCAGTACGTC.